Listed here are 11 T cell receptor beta chains from one sample, sequenced in a study of blood T cell repertoires in COVID-19. Sequencing used immunoSEQ multiplex PCR; TCRdb keeps in-frame clones, though not all of them. Of about 230,000 clones in the sample, over 65% were seen once. The specimen sequenced was peripheral blood. The receptors come from a woman between 70 and 85 years old with active or convalescent COVID-19.

This rearrangement joins TRBV5-1 to TRBJ2-1; D is possibly TRBD1 (6 bases). The CDR3 length is 14 residues. From germline, CDR1 is SGHRS and CDR2 YFSETQ. The germline V and J ends were trimmed by 4 bases and 4 bases, with 12 bases remaining between them. The CDR3 nucleotides are TGCGCCAGCAGCGCCCGGACAGAATACAATGAGCAGTTCTTC. It translates to CASSARTEYNEQFF.

This chain uses TRBV5-1 with TRBJ2-3; a weak D match, TRBD2 (5 bases). CDR1 and CDR2 from the germline V gene are SGHRS and YFSETQ. V was shortened by 4 bases and J by 4 bases, with 19 bases between the two germline ends. The CDR3 is 16 amino acids. CDR3: CASSPNVRTEADTQYF. CDR3 coding DNA: TGCGCCAGCAGCCCCAACGTTCGGACTGAAGCAGATACGCAGTATTTT.

The chain employs TRBV11-2 and TRBJ2-2; 10 nucleotides agree with TRBD2. CDR3 length: 17 amino acids. Germline assignment: CDR1 SGHAT and CDR2 FQNNGV. The ends lost 6 bases at V and 1 base at J; junction bases unmatched: 8. The CDR3 DNA follows: TGTGCCAGCAGGTCCCTAGCGGGGGCCCAGAACACCGGGGAGCTGTTTTTT. Residues: CASRSLAGAQNTGELFF.

J is TRBJ2-1 and V is TRBV18; weak D call: TRBD2 (6 bases). CDR1 KGHSH and CDR2 LQKENI come from the germline V gene. The V gene lost 0 bases and the J gene lost 8 bases, with 17 bases spanning the gap. CDR3 length: 16 amino acids. CDR3 sequence: CASSPPAGKVGDEQFF. CDR3 sequence (DNA): TGTGCCAGCTCACCACCGGCGGGGAAGGTAGGGGATGAGCAGTTCTTC. The complete variable domain, with remaining parts taken from reference TRBV18 and TRBJ2-1, reads NAGVMQNPRHLVRRRGQEARLRCSPMKGHSHVYWYRQLPEEGLKFMVYLQKENIIDESGMPKERFSAEFPKEGPSILRIQQVVRGDSAAYFCASSPPAGKVGDEQFFGPGTRLTVL.

This chain joins TRBV5-1 and TRBJ2-3; weak D call: TRBD1 (6 bases). Germline values: CDR1 SGHRS, CDR2 YFSETQ. V lost 0 bases and J 3 bases, leaving 14 bases between the germline ends. The CDR3 runs to 16 residues. The CDR3 here is CASSLAGQGLTDTQYF. The DNA of the CDR3 is TGCGCCAGCAGCTTGGCCGGCCAGGGGTTAACAGATACGCAGTATTTT. Variable domain in full (rest from reference TRBV5-1 and TRBJ2-3): KAGVTQTPRYLIKTRGQQVTLSCSPISGHRSVSWYQQTPGQGLQFLFEYFSETQRNKGNFPGRFSGRQFSNSRSEMNVSTLELGDSALYLCASSLAGQGLTDTQYFGPGTRLTVL.

J is TRBJ1-3 and V is TRBV5-1, with 10 bases that match TRBD1. Per germline, CDR1 SGHRS and CDR2 YFSETQ. CDR3 length: 16 amino acids. Trimming removed 0 bases from V and 4 bases from J; junction bases left unmatched: 4. CDR3 in amino acids: CASSLAGTGDGNTIYF. DNA for the CDR3: TGCGCCAGCAGCTTGGCGGGGACAGGGGACGGAAACACCATATATTTT.

This clone was found a few times. V gene TRBV10-3 combines with J gene TRBJ2-5, with 15 bases lining up with TRBD2. Germline V gene lookup returns CDR1 ENHRY and CDR2 SYGVKD. CDR3 length: 16 amino acids. V lost 4 bases and J lost 4; bases outside the gene matches: 4. The CDR3 region has the DNA TGTGCCATCAGTGGGACTAGCGGGAGGGGGAGAGAGACCCAGTACTTC. It is translated as CAISGTSGRGRETQYF.

The V and J genes are TRBV3-1 (or the pseudogene TRBV3-2) and TRBJ2-1, with D perhaps TRBD1 (8 bases). CDR1 is LGHDT, CDR2 YNNKEL, per germline (reference sequence). CDR3 length equals 15 residues. The ends were cut back, 8 bases at V and 9 bases at J, with 23 bases in the middle. In DNA form, the CDR3 reads TGTGCCAGCGCCCCTTCAGGACAGGGAGGGGTTGAGCAGTTCTTC. Translation gives CASAPSGQGGVEQFF.

The V call is TRBV10-3, the J call TRBJ1-5, with TRBD1 matching 7 bases. The CDR3 extends over 14 amino acids. Looked up from germline, CDR1 is ENHRY and CDR2 is SYGVKD. Germline trimming cut 6 bases from V and 2 bases from J; bases unmatched to any gene: 4. The CDR3: CAIRDGQGNQPQHF. CDR3 bases: TGTGCCATCAGGGATGGACAGGGCAATCAGCCCCAGCATTTT.

Here the CDR3 DNA reads TGCAGTGCTAGTTCGCTAGCGGGAGCCAATGAGCAGTTCTTC. Amino acids: CSASSLAGANEQFF. This chain connects TRBV20-1 to TRBJ2-1, with TRBD2 matching 10 bases. Germline V gives CDR1 DFQATT, CDR2 SNEGSKA (reference sequence). The CDR3 totals 14 residues. J was trimmed by 6 bases and V by 3 bases; bases with no gene match: 5.

This chain joins TRBV7-3 and TRBJ2-1; weak D call: TRBD2 (6 bases). The V gene's germline CDR1 is SGHTA and CDR2 FQGTGA. The CDR3 is made up of 14 amino acids. V was trimmed by 5 bases and J by 2 bases, leaving 10 bases between them. CDR3 residues: CASSPIAAYNEQFF. The CDR3 nucleotides read TGTGCCAGCAGCCCGATAGCGGCCTACAATGAGCAGTTCTTC.